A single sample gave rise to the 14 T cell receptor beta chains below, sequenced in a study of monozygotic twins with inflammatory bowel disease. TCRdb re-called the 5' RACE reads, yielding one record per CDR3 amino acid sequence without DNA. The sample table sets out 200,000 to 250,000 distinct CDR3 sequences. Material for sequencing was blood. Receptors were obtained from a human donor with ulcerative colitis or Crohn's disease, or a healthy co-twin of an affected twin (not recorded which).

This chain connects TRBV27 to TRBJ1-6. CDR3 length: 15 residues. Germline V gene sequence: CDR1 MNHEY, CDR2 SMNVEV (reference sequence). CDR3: CASSLRSGANSPLHF.

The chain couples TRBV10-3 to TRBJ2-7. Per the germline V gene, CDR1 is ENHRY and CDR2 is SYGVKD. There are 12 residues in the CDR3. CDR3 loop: CAIKKSSYEQYF.

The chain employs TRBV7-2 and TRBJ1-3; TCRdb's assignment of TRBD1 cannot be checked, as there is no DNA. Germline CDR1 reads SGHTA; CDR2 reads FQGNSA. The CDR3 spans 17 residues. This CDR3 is CASSLEMSGRSGNTIYF.

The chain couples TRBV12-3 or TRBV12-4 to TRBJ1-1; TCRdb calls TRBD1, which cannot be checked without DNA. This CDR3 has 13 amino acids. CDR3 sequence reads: CASIPVGWTEAFF.

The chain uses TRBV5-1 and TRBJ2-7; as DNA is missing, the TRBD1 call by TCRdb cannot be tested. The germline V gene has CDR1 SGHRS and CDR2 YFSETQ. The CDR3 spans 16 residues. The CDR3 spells CASSLMTGTTSYEQYF.

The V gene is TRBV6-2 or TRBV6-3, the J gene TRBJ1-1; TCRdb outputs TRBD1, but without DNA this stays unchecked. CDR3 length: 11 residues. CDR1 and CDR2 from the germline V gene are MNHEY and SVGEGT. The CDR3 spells CASSLTGAAFF.

CDR3: CASSLGTSACF. The V gene is TRBV5-1, the J gene TRBJ1-1; TCRdb's assignment of TRBD1 cannot be checked, as there is no DNA. Germline CDR1 is SGHRS and CDR2 is YFSETQ. This CDR3 spans 11 amino acids.

CDR3: CASSPGQGPVLNTEAFF. The chain employs TRBV7-2 and TRBJ1-1; as DNA is missing, the TRBD1 call by TCRdb cannot be tested. The CDR3 consists of 17 residues. The V gene's germline CDR1 is SGHTA and CDR2 FQGNSA.

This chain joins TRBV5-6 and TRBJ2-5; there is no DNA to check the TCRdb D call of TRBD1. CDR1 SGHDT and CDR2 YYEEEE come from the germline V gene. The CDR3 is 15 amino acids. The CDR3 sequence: CASSLDLDREETQYF.

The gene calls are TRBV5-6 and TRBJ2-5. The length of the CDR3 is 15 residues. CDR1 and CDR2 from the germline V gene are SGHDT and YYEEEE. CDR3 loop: CASSLDFTLQETQYF.

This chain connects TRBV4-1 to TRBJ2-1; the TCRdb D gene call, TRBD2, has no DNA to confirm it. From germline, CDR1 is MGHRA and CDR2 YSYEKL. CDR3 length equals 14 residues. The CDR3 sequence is CASSLTGGPNEQFF.

CDR3 loop: CSVEDRPTGLDGYTF. The chain carries TRBV29-1 and TRBJ1-2; lacking DNA, the TRBD1 call made by TCRdb goes unchecked. Germline V gene lookup returns CDR1 SQVTM and CDR2 ANQGSEA. This CDR3 is built from 15 residues.

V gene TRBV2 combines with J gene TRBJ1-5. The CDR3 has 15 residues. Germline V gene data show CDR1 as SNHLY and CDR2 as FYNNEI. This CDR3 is CASSEETASNQPQHF. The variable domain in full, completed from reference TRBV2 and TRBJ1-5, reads EPEVTQTPSHQVTQMGQEVILRCVPISNHLYFYWYRQILGQKVEFLVSFYNNEISEKSEIFDDQFSVERPDGSNFTLKIRSTKLEDSAMYFCASSEETASNQPQHFGDGTRLSIL.

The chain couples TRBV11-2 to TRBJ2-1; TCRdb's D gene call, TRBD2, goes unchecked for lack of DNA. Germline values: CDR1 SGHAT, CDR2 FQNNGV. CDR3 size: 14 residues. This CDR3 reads CASSPSGAYNEQFF.